This T cell receptor (beta chain) was found in a study of cytomegalovirus exposure and HLA in healthy donors (dated by TCRdb to about 2017). Study-level background: The roughly 670 repertoires of the first cohort and the approximately 110 validation repertoires were produced on the same platform, according to a later analysis. The study was designed to test whether signatures of past pathogen exposure could be identified by cataloging public T cell receptors. Along with the approximately 670-subject first cohort, a separate validation cohort of some 130 different subjects was used. To predict cytomegalovirus infection status, the study combined high-throughput TCR immunosequencing, statistical association of individual TCRs with disease status, and machine learning.

Points the paper makes about the study in general: While some public TCRs were present in many individuals, most TCR sequences turned up only very rarely across donors. In vitro tests confirmed that a few of the cytomegalovirus-associated TCR beta chains recognize cytomegalovirus antigens. The authors suggested that the approach could potentially be generalized to other disease states and immunological phenotypes. A total of fewer than 200 TCR beta chains were listed by the study as associated with cytomegalovirus. Cytomegalovirus status was reported to be diagnosed by the classifier with high specificity and sensitivity in both the original and validation cohorts. The validation cohort had no HLA typing available for a later analysis, so co-occurrence within that cohort was assessed over all 130 or so repertoires. A later analysis found that TCRs clustered in the first cohort also tended to co-occur in the 95 to 150 validation repertoires, with 90% to 95% of cluster scores above 0.

Separate from the approximately 700-subject first cohort, the validation cohort of 90 to 150 subjects was the group to which the donors belonged. On this clone: This clone's antigen is unknown. Base-call qualities are not available, and no considerably larger clone is one nucleotide away.

Library method: the immunoSEQ multiplex PCR assay. Concerning the study's data processing: A statistical classification framework was developed to diagnose cytomegalovirus status using the catalog of TCR beta chain sequences. Imported from immuneACCESS, the table was reduced by TCRdb to in-frame sequences with V and J called. These copies leave out some clones; in studies compared against another copy, an unresolved V gene accounts for under half, and the cause of the remainder is not known. The DNA gave D and trimming, while V, J and clone size come from that table. The sample has 150,000 to 200,000 clones on record, 65% to 90% of them singletons. Around an eighth of the sample is in the top ten clones. Taken from the germline V gene, the CDR1 and CDR2 loops are SQVTM and ANQGSEA. Including cysteine and phenylalanine, the CDR3 has 13 amino acids. Of the read, only the CDR3 DNA is kept; its 39 bases are in frame from base 1.

Sequenced input: PBMCs. This receptor was taken from a woman in her twenties or thirties in good health and CMV-seropositive. The V and J genes are TRBV29-1 and TRBJ2-2, with no confident D gene call. The nucleotides read TGCAGTGCTCTCAGGCCTAACACCGGGGAGCTGTTTTTT. It specifies CSALRPNTGELFF.